This T cell receptor beta chain was captured in a study of blood T cell repertoires in COVID-19. This clone appeared a single time. Per the original data handling: Reference gene primer amplification yielded estimated nucleated cell counts. The repertoire was sequenced with immunoSEQ multiplex PCR; TCRdb's copy has only in-frame clones and lacks some. That table supplies the V and J calls and clone size; D and trimming were determined from the DNA. The table has about 230,000 clones, less than 90% seen once; the top ten hold approximately 2.6%. With 7 bases removed from V and 11 bases from J, the gap between germline ends came to 17 bases. The length of the CDR3 is 12 residues. In germline, CDR1 is MDHEN, CDR2 SYDVKM.

The clonotype was recovered from a woman in her 70s with active or convalescent COVID-19. Sequencing was carried out using peripheral blood. The genes are TRBV28 and TRBJ1-1; D is perhaps TRBD1 (5 bases). Here the CDR3 DNA reads TGTGCCAGCACGGGGGTCGGCCAGGTCGCTTTCTTT. Protein product: CASTGVGQVAFF. Using reference TRBV28 and TRBJ1-1 for the parts outside the CDR3, the full variable domain is DVKVTQSSRYLVKRTGEKVFLECVQDMDHENMFWYRQDPGLGLRLIYFSYDVKMKEKGDIPEGYSVSREKKERFSLILESASTNQTSMYLCASTGVGQVAFFGQGTRLTVV.